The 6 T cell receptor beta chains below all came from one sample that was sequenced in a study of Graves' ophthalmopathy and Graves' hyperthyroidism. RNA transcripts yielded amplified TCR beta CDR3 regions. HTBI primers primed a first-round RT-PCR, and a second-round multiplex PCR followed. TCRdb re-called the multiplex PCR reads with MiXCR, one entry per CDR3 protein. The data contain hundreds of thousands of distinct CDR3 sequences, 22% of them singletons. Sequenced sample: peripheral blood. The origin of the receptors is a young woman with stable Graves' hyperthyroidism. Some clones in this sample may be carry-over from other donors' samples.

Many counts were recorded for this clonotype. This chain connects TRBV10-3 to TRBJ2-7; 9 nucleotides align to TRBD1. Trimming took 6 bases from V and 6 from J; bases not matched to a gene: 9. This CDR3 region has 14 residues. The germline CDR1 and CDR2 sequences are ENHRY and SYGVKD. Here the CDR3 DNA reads TGTGCCATCAGACCGGGACAGGGTTATGGCGAGCAGTACTTC. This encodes CAIRPGQGYGEQYF.

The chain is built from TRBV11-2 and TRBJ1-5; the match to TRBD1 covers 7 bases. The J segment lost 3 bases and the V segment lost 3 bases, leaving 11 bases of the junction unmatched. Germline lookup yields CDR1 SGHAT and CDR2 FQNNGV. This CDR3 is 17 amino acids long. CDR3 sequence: CASSFGGDRVPNQPQHF. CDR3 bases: TGTGCCAGCAGCTTTGGGGGTGACAGGGTCCCCAATCAGCCCCAGCATTTT.

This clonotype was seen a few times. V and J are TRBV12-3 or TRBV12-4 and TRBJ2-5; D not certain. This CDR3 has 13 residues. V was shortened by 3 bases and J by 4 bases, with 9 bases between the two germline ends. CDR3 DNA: TGTGCCAGCAGTTTCCACTCCCCAGAGACCCAGTACTTC. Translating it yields CASSFHSPETQYF.

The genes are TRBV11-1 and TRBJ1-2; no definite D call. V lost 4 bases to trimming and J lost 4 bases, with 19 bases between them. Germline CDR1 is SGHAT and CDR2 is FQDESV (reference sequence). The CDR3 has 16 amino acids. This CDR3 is CASSSPESLTSYGYTF. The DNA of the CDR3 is TGTGCCAGCAGCTCCCCGGAGAGCCTCACCTCCTATGGCTACACCTTC. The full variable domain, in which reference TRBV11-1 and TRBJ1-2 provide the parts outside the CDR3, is EAEVAQSPRYKITEKSQAVAFWCDPISGHATLYWYRQILGQGPELLVQFQDESVVDDSQLPKDRFSAERLKGVDSTLKIQPAELGDSAMYLCASSSPESLTSYGYTFGSGTRLTVV.

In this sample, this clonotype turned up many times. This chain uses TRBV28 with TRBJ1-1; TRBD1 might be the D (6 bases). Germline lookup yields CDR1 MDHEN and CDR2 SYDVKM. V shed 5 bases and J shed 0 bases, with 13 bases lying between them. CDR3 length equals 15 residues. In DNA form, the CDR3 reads TGTGCCAGCAGTCCCCGGACAGACATGAACACTGAAGCTTTCTTT. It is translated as CASSPRTDMNTEAFF.

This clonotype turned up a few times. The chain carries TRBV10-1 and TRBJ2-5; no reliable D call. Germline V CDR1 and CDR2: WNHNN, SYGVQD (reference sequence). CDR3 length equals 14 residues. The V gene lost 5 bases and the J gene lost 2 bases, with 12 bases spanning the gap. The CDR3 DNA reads TGCGCCAGCAGTAATTCGACAAATCAAGAGACCCAGTACTTC. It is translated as CASSNSTNQETQYF.